The entry below gives a single TCR beta chain sequence along with its context. Germline CDR1 and CDR2: MGHDK and SYGVNS. This CDR3 comprises 13 residues. V lost 2 bases and J lost 4, with 8 bases in between. This specimen comes from a study of blood T cell repertoires in COVID-19. Study overall: Donors in the United States, Italy and Spain gave samples during acute or convalescent COVID-19.

Assay: immunoSEQ multiplex PCR; the TCRdb copy retains only in-frame clones and omits some. The table lists about 160,000 clones, roughly 85% of them singletons, with 3% to 3.5% in the top ten. The sequence was collected from a human donor with acute or convalescent COVID-19. The donor label of this sample is uncertain. The rearrangement uses TRBV25-1 and TRBJ1-2, with D maybe TRBD1 (5 bases). Material for sequencing was peripheral blood. This CDR3 reads CASSEDSIYGYTF. The CDR3 region has the DNA TGTGCCAGCAGTGAAGACAGTATCTATGGCTACACCTTC.